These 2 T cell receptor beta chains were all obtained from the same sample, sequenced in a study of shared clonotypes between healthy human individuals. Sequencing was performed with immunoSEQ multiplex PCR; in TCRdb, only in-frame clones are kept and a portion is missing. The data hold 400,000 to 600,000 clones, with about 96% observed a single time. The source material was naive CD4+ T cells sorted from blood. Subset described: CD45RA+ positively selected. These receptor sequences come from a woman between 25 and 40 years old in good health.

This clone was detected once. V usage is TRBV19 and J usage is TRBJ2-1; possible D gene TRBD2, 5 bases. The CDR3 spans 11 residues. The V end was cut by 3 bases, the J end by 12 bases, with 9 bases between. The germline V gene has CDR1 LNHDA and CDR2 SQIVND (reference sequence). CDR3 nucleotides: TGTGCCAGTAGTATTCTGGGAGCGCAGTTCTTC. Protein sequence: CASSILGAQFF.

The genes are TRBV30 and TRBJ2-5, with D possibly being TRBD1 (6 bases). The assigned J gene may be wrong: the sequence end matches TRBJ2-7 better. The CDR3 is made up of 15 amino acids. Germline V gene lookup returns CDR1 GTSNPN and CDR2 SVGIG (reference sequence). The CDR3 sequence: CAWKRRDTFTYEQYF. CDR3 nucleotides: TGTGCCTGGAAACGCCGGGACACCTTCACCTACGAGCAGTACTTC.